This TCR beta chain is drawn from a study of CD8+ T cells in alopecia areata. At the level of the study: A regimen of oral tofacitinib, 5 to 10 mg twice daily, was given to treated patients.

cDNA prepared by RNA extraction and subsequent reverse transcription served as the template for sequencing. The method was immunoSEQ multiplex PCR; TCRdb's version includes in-frame clones alone and lacks a portion of them. The table has about 150,000 clones, 80% to 90% seen once. The CDR3 is made up of 12 amino acids. CDR1 and CDR2 from the germline V gene are SEHNR and FQNEAQ (reference sequence). Between the trimmed V and J ends, which lost 5 bases and 6 bases, there was a span of 9 bases. This clone was detected only once. The V gene is TRBV7-9, the J gene TRBJ2-3; D is unclear. This sequence was found in a human donor with alopecia areata. The sequenced sample was CD8+ T cells sorted from blood, obtained at week 0. The CDR3 bases are TGTGCCAGCAGCCCCCGTATTGATACGCAGTATTTT. This gives the protein CASSPRIDTQYF.